Listed below are T cell receptor beta chains from one sample, sequenced in a study of T cell changes during pregnancy in multiple sclerosis. This table comes from immunoSEQ multiplex PCR, and its TCRdb copy is limited to in-frame clones, with some not included. Here the sample spans fewer than 90,000 clones, nearly 95% being singletons. Here the sequenced sample was peripheral blood, taken after pregnancy. These receptors came from a female donor in good health, enrolled as a control in a pregnancy study. The conserved cysteine and the conserved F or W are not part of the CDR3 here. The order of the fields is V gene, CDR3 protein.

V gene: TRBV6-5
CDR3 protein: ASSLTSGRRNEQF

V gene: TRBV27
CDR3 protein: ASSTLGGSGIYNEQF

V gene: TRBV7-2
CDR3 protein: ASSPKQGTYEQY

V gene: TRBV28
CDR3 protein: ASSSYRLAGPRETQY

V gene: TRBV5-1
CDR3 protein: ASSLGTSGSQETQY

V gene: TRBV11-2
CDR3 protein: ASSLALAGGQETQY

V gene: TRBV2
CDR3 protein: ASSLQGSDQPQH

V gene: TRBV4-1
CDR3 protein: ASSLEAGETDTQY

V gene: TRBV18
CDR3 protein: ASSPPQDRDTEAF

V gene: TRBV6-5
CDR3 protein: ASSYSVTEYEQY

V gene: TRBV6-5
CDR3 protein: ASSYGSGNEQF

V gene: TRBV10-3
CDR3 protein: AISPLKHDDTRHTDTQY

V gene: TRBV27
CDR3 protein: ASSLAGNNEQF

V gene: TRBV27
CDR3 protein: ASSLIPLTGGKETQY

V gene: TRBV5-1
CDR3 protein: ASSPSPLSSGSDTQY

V gene: TRBV10-1
CDR3 protein: ASSLNGVRISDQETQY

V gene: TRBV5-1
CDR3 protein: ASLPGTGRDEQF

V gene: TRBV29-1
CDR3 protein: SVLISRTNSYEQY

V gene: TRBV2
CDR3 protein: ASSGQGAINNQPQH

V gene: TRBV11-2
CDR3 protein: ASSYLSAGGSYEQY

V gene: TRBV28
CDR3 protein: ASIPGDPRTYEQY

V gene: TRBV25-1
CDR3 protein: ATSSGSGTDTQY

V gene: TRBV11-2
CDR3 protein: ASSDIAGGRVRETQY

V gene: TRBV9
CDR3 protein: ASSEKTSGRETQY

V gene: TRBV27
CDR3 protein: ASKQDRGRETQY

V gene: TRBV4-2
CDR3 protein: ASSQDSLQDTQY

V gene: TRBV28
CDR3 protein: ASSLALGTGAGYT

V gene: TRBV6-1
CDR3 protein: ASNPASGSYEQY

V gene: TRBV28
CDR3 protein: ASSLEIFRDGGYEQY

V gene: TRBV5-8
CDR3 protein: ASSFDRETYGYT

V gene: TRBV28
CDR3 protein: ASRAPVGGSGYT

V gene: TRBV27
CDR3 protein: ASSSLAGVPFRNEQY

V gene: TRBV7-9
CDR3 protein: ASSYRGDEQY

V gene: TRBV5-8
CDR3 protein: ASRTGTGSEKLF

V gene: TRBV6-6
CDR3 protein: ASTPGQHQPQH

V gene: TRBV28
CDR3 protein: ASSNRDFQETQY

V gene: TRBV28
CDR3 protein: ASSLDGTSGSGVYEQY

V gene: TRBV6-1
CDR3 protein: ASSDSGTGTREKLF

V gene: TRBV21-1
CDR3 protein: ASSKGTGVQDTQY

V gene: TRBV28
CDR3 protein: ASSLLGTGRNQPQH

V gene: TRBV5-1
CDR3 protein: ASRLTSGPYNEQF

V gene: TRBV28
CDR3 protein: ASSLPRWGDKNIQY

V gene: TRBV5-1
CDR3 protein: ASSPGGITDTQY

V gene: TRBV5-6
CDR3 protein: ASSAGRSGNTIY

V gene: TRBV4-1
CDR3 protein: ASSQDRGLAYYEQF

V gene: TRBV5-6
CDR3 protein: ASSLGLGHGTGELF

V gene: TRBV2
CDR3 protein: ASSLGGGAREQY

V gene: TRBV18
CDR3 protein: ASSPRTDGNTIY

V gene: TRBV5-4
CDR3 protein: ASSLPTSGMETQY

V gene: TRBV27
CDR3 protein: ASRTTGNQPQH

V gene: TRBV7-8
CDR3 protein: ASSPFSGGGTGELF

V gene: TRBV2
CDR3 protein: ASSEASSGANVLT

V gene: TRBV9
CDR3 protein: ASSVGGTSYNEQF